This T cell receptor beta chain was recorded in a study of glioma-infiltrating T cells after dendritic cell vaccination (dated by TCRdb to the mid-2010s). With respect to the entire study: A cohort of approximately 15 glioblastoma patients from Phase I and II dendritic cell vaccination trials was included, of whom 9 were newly diagnosed and 6 had recurrent disease. Between the early 2000s and the early 2010s, the patients were given dendritic cell vaccination pulsed with autologous tumor lysate. To make the vaccine, monocyte-derived dendritic cells were cultured for seven days with IL-4 and GM-CSF and then pulsed overnight with autologous tumor lysate. Patients received three intradermal dendritic cell vaccine injections at biweekly intervals in the arm below the axilla. Deep sequencing of TCR beta CDR3 regions was used to quantify tumor-infiltrating lymphocyte content and compare tumor and blood repertoires in dendritic cell-vaccinated glioblastoma patients. Survival after dendritic cell vaccination was correlated with TCR sequencing metrics such as TIL content and the overlap between tumor and blood repertoires. On the study overall, not on this receptor specifically: The cohort was small and heterogeneous, few patients had complete blood and tumor sets, and even fewer had initial-recurrent tumor pairs. After dendritic cell vaccination, a higher estimated pretreatment TIL content predicted longer time to progression and longer overall survival. The TCR overlap response model with three groups was called speculative and said to need prospective validation. No direct relationship between TCR clonality and survival was found, suggesting that a diverse polyclonal response may matter.

On this clone itself: It has no known antigen specificity. No clone much larger than this one lies a single base away; base qualities are absent.

CDR1 and CDR2 (SEHNR, FQNEAQ) derive from the germline V gene (reference sequence). V is pared back by 5 bases and J by 3 bases, with 10 bases lying between the germline termini. From the cysteine through the phenylalanine, the CDR3 covers 13 amino acids. Only the CDR3 DNA stays, 39 bases, in frame from base 1. TCRB CDR3 regions were amplified from 2 to 2.5 ug genomic DNA, or all available DNA if less, using the immunoSEQ assay. The multiplex PCR employed 60 forward primers targeting TCR V beta segments and 13 reverse primers targeting J beta segments. To estimate the number of reads per starting template, synthetic control templates were added to each sample at limiting dilution. The Illumina HiSeq System generated sequencing reads of 87 bp. Per the original workflow: PCR and sequencing errors were removed by merging closely related sequences with a nearest neighbor algorithm. TCR overlap was defined as the percentage of unique tumor TCR beta sequences that were also found in the peripheral blood of the same patient. As stored in TCRdb, this immuneACCESS dataset retains in-frame rearrangements with V and J assigned. A fraction of the clones does not appear; measured against another copy, unresolved V genes explain less than half of the discrepancy, and the remainder lacks a known reason. V and J calls and clone size are those listed in that table; D and trimming were worked out from the DNA. This sample gives tens of thousands of clones in total; more than 75% of them show up just once. 2.5% to 3% of the sample is taken by the ten largest.

Patients were selected on the basis of adequate residual fresh-frozen tumor tissue and more than two years of available survival data. Although molecular status otherwise differed among the glioblastoma patients, no patient had an isocitrate dehydrogenase mutation. PBMC were collected before vaccination, two weeks after the third vaccination, and at tumor progression if tumor progression occurred. Genomic DNA was extracted with the Qiagen DNeasy Blood extraction Kit. This chain joins TRBV7-9 to TRBJ2-5, and perhaps TRBD2 as D gene, on 6 matching bases. Specimen: blood, collected before dendritic cell vaccination. The receptor was derived from a human donor with glioblastoma. Read as DNA, the sequence is TGTGCCAGCAGCCCTTCTAGCGAAGAGACCCAGTACTTC. Translated, it reads CASSPSSEETQYF.